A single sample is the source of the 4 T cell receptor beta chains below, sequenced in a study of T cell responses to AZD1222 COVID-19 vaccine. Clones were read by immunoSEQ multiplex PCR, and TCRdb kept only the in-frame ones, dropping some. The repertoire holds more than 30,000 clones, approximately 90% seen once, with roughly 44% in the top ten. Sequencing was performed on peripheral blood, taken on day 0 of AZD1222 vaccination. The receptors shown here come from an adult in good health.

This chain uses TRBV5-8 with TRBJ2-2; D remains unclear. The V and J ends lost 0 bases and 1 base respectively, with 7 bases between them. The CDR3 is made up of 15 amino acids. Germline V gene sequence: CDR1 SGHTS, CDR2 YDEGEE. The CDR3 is CASSLEAGNTGELFF. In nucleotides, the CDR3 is TGTGCCAGCAGCTTGGAAGCAGGGAACACCGGGGAGCTGTTTTTT.

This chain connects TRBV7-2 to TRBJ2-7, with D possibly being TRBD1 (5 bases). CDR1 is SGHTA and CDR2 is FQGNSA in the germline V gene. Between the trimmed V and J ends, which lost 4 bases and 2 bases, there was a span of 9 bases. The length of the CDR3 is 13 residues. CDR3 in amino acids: CASSSDSTYEQYF. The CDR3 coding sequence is TGTGCCAGCAGCTCCGACAGTACCTACGAGCAGTACTTC.

DNA for the CDR3: TGTGCTAGTCGGTTTGTGGGACTAGCGGGGTTTTTGTCTAGCACAGATACGCAGTATTTT. Translated: CASRFVGLAGFLSSTDTQYF. This chain joins TRBV12-5 and TRBJ2-3, with 13 bases fitting TRBD2. Germline V gives CDR1 LGHNT, CDR2 FRNRAP. Trimming removed 8 bases from V and 0 bases from J; junction bases left unmatched: 17. This CDR3 has 20 residues. The variable domain in full, with the rest retrieved from reference TRBV12-5 and TRBJ2-3, is DARVTQTPRHKVTEMGQEVTMRCQPILGHNTVFWYRQTMMQGLELLAYFRNRAPLDDSGMPKDRFSAEMPDATLATLKIQPSEPRDSAVYFCASRFVGLAGFLSSTDTQYFGPGTRLTVL.

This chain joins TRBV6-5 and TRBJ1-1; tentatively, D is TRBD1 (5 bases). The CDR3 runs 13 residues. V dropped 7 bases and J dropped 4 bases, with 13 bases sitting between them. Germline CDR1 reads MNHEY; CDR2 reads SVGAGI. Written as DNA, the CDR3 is TGTGCCAGCAACTCTCCGGGGGGCACTGAAGCTTTCTTT. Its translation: CASNSPGGTEAFF.